Following are 16 T cell receptor beta chains from one sample sequenced in a study of cytomegalovirus exposure and HLA in healthy donors. TCRdb's table, derived via immunoSEQ multiplex PCR, lists solely in-frame clones and lacks some. The sample comprises around 350,000 clones, 86% of which are singletons, and roughly 0.8% rests with the top ten. The material sequenced was PBMCs. The receptor set was obtained from a woman under 30 in good health and CMV-seronegative.

The rearrangement links TRBV27 to TRBJ2-5; TRBD2 agrees at 10 bases. With 6 bases clipped from V and 4 bases from J, the junction kept 8 bases outside the gene matches. Germline CDR1 reads MNHEY; CDR2 reads SMNVEV (reference sequence). The CDR3 covers 15 residues. The CDR3 protein is CASSPGLATGETQYF. The CDR3 DNA is TGTGCCAGCAGCCCGGGACTAGCGACGGGAGAGACCCAGTACTTC.

This rearrangement joins TRBV14 to TRBJ1-2; 7 nucleotides agree with TRBD1. CDR3 size: 16 residues. The germline V gene has CDR1 SGHDN and CDR2 FVKESK. Losses at the gene ends were 3 bases for V and 0 bases for J; bases not matched to a gene: 7. The CDR3 DNA reads as TGTGCCAGCAGCCAGGACCAACAGGGGACTAACTATGGCTACACCTTC. As protein: CASSQDQQGTNYGYTF.

The genes are TRBV18 and TRBJ1-1, with unresolved D. Per the germline V gene, CDR1 is KGHSH and CDR2 is LQKENI. The V end lost 3 bases, the J end lost 0 bases, and 11 bases lay between the germline ends. This CDR3 is built from 15 residues. In DNA form, the CDR3 reads TGTGCCAGCTCACCGATCCGGGTTATGAACACTGAAGCTTTCTTT. This encodes CASSPIRVMNTEAFF.

The V call is TRBV28, the J call TRBJ2-7; a possible D gene is TRBD2 (6 bases). V dropped 1 base and J dropped 0 bases, with 10 bases sitting between them. Germline V lookup: CDR1 MDHEN, CDR2 SYDVKM. The CDR3 spans 15 residues. The CDR3 DNA reads TGTGCCAGCAGTTTATCGATCGGGAGCTCCTACGAGCAGTACTTC. This codes for CASSLSIGSSYEQYF.

CDR3 nucleotides: TGCGCCAGCAGTACTAGCGGGGGTGGGGCCAACGTCCTGACTTTC. This codes for CASSTSGGGANVLTF. V is TRBV5-1 and J is TRBJ2-6, with 11 bases aligning to TRBD2. This CDR3 has 15 amino acids. Germline loops: CDR1 SGHRS, CDR2 YFSETQ. J lost 3 bases, V lost 5 bases, and 1 base had no gene match.

The gene calls are TRBV7-9 and TRBJ1-2, with D possibly being TRBD1 (6 bases). CDR1 is SEHNR and CDR2 is FQNEAQ in the germline V gene (reference sequence). The CDR3 sequence is 17 residues long. Trimming stripped 1 base from V and 7 bases from J, with 22 bases between. CDR3 residues: CASSLGPPGTQRGGYTF. CDR3 nucleotides: TGTGCCAGCAGCTTAGGGCCCCCCGGGACACAAAGGGGTGGCTACACCTTC.

The V and J genes are TRBV4-1 and TRBJ2-5; 8 bases are a match to TRBD2. The germline CDR1 and CDR2 sequences are MGHRA and YSYEKL. Trimming took 0 bases from V and 7 from J; bases not matched to a gene: 16. The CDR3 is 18 residues long. Here the CDR3 reads CASSQEFRTSYVVGTQYF. The CDR3, as DNA: TGCGCCAGCAGCCAAGAGTTTAGGACTAGCTACGTCGTAGGGACCCAGTACTTC.

The gene calls are TRBV6-6 and TRBJ1-2, with a possible D match to TRBD1 (5 bases). The germline gives CDR1 MNHNY, CDR2 SVGAGI (reference sequence). The length of the CDR3 is 14 residues. Trimming pared 6 bases from V and 4 bases from J, leaving 15 bases between. The CDR3 is CASRKSQGAYGYTF. The CDR3 DNA follows: TGTGCCAGCAGGAAAAGTCAGGGCGCCTATGGCTACACCTTC.

The chain combines TRBV27 with TRBJ1-6; D may be TRBD1 (6 bases). V was trimmed by 6 bases and J by 5 bases, leaving 11 bases between them. The CDR3 has 14 residues. Germline V gene lookup returns CDR1 MNHEY and CDR2 SMNVEV (reference sequence). CDR3 DNA: TGTGCCAGCAGGGGGACACCCAATAATTCACCCCTCCACTTT. It encodes CASRGTPNNSPLHF.

The chain has TRBV10-1 and TRBJ1-1; D gene ambiguous. Germline V gives CDR1 WNHNN, CDR2 SYGVQD (reference sequence). Trimming left V 3 bases short and J 0 bases short, with 14 bases between. The CDR3 has 16 residues. CDR3 loop: CASSDWPGALNTEAFF. Here the CDR3 DNA reads TGCGCCAGCAGTGACTGGCCGGGTGCACTGAACACTGAAGCTTTCTTT.

This CDR3 reads CASSLWAGAHTEAFF. DNA for the CDR3: TGTGCCAGCAGTTTATGGGCAGGGGCCCACACTGAAGCTTTCTTT. The rearrangement joins TRBV27 to TRBJ1-1; TRBD1 is a possible D gene (6 bases). Germline CDR1 and CDR2: MNHEY and SMNVEV (reference sequence). This CDR3 is 15 amino acids long. Trimming stripped 1 base from V and 3 bases from J, with 12 bases between.

As DNA, the CDR3 is TGTGCCAGCATTTCCGATGGAGACACTGAAGCTTTCTTT. Translated, it gives CASISDGDTEAFF. The chain employs TRBV2 and TRBJ1-1, with D unclear. The V and J ends lost 7 bases and 3 bases respectively, with 12 bases between them. Per germline, CDR1 SNHLY and CDR2 FYNNEI. The length of the CDR3 is 13 residues.

The genes are TRBV6-5 and TRBJ2-3; 12 bases agree with TRBD2. After removal of 6 bases from V and 2 bases from J, the junction contained 3 bases not matched to a gene. The CDR3 has 15 amino acids. The V gene's germline CDR1 is MNHEY and CDR2 SVGAGI. The CDR3 loop is CASSRLAGDTDTQYF. In DNA form, the CDR3 reads TGTGCCAGCAGCAGACTAGCGGGAGACACAGATACGCAGTATTTT.

This clone was seen a single time. This sequence joins TRBV28 and TRBJ1-1; TRBD1 aligns across 8 bases. The CDR3 runs 15 residues. Germline trimming cut 2 bases from V and 4 bases from J; bases unmatched to any gene: 6. The V gene's germline CDR1 is MDHEN and CDR2 SYDVKM. The CDR3 coding sequence is TGTGCCAGCAGTTTAGCAGGGGGCTTGGGCACTGAAGCTTTCTTT. Encoded protein: CASSLAGGLGTEAFF.

V and J are TRBV27 and TRBJ1-2; TRBD1 aligns across 9 bases. The germline CDR1 and CDR2 sequences are MNHEY and SMNVEV (reference sequence). V shed 3 bases, J shed 6 bases, and the junction held 11 bases outside the gene matches. The CDR3 has 16 residues. This chain's CDR3 is CASSLDRGKGVDGYTF. Here the CDR3 DNA reads TGTGCCAGCAGTTTGGACAGGGGTAAGGGGGTTGATGGCTACACCTTC.

The chain is built from TRBV15 and TRBJ1-4; 8 bases map to TRBD1. After removal of 5 bases from V and 5 bases from J, the junction contained 7 bases not matched to a gene. CDR3 size: 15 residues. Germline CDR1 LNHNV, CDR2 YYDKDF (reference sequence). CDR3 sequence: CATSGQDRANEKLFF. The CDR3 region has the DNA TGTGCCACCAGCGGACAGGACAGGGCAAATGAAAAACTGTTTTTT.